A selection of T cell receptor beta chains follows, all from one sample in a study of cytomegalovirus exposure and HLA in healthy donors. Only in-frame clones appear in the TCRdb table, and some are missing; sequencing was by immunoSEQ multiplex PCR. The sample has about 160,000 clones, 65% to 90% seen once. Sequenced: PBMCs. The receptors come from a man over 45 in good health and CMV-seropositive. The CDR3 runs from the conserved cysteine through the conserved F or W. A D gene is named only where the DNA matches it firmly. Some rows mark clone size as missing; the rest say once, few, many or name a class of expanded clone.

>NA|TRBV7-6|NA|TRBJ2-2
TGTGCCAGCAGCTTAGCGGGAGAGGTCACCGGGGAGCTGTTTTTT
CASSLAGEVTGELFF
>NA|TRBV6-1|NA|TRBJ2-1
TGTGCCACCGCCGGGGAGCGAGTATACAATGAGCAGTTCTTC
CATAGERVYNEQFF
>NA|TRBV6-5|NA|TRBJ1-2
TGTGCCAGCAAAGGGGTCCCCGAGAGCGGCTACACCTTC
CASKGVPESGYTF
>NA|TRBV6-5|few|TRBJ2-3
TGTGCCAGCAGTTCCCTTGGAGGGGCGGGAGATACGCAGTATTTT
CASSSLGGAGDTQYF
>TRBD2|TRBV5-4|NA|TRBJ2-1
TGTGCCAGCCAGCAGGGAGGGACTAGCTCCAATGAGCAGTTCTTC
CASQQGGTSSNEQFF
>TRBD1|TRBV2|NA|TRBJ2-5
TGTGCCAGCAGTGAAGAACAGGGGTCCGAGACCCAGTACTTC
CASSEEQGSETQYF
>TRBD2|TRBV7-2|NA|TRBJ2-3
TGTGCCAGCAGCACACCCTTAGGGCTAGCGGAATCTAGCACAGATACGCAGTATTTT
CASSTPLGLAESSTDTQYF
>NA|TRBV5-6|NA|TRBJ2-7
TGTGCCAGCAGGACCAGACAGACTTTGGGCGAGCAGTACTTC
CASRTRQTLGEQYF
>NA|TRBV4-1|NA|TRBJ1-4
TGCGCCAGCAGCCAAGTCCAGCGGATGGGAACTAATGAAAAACTGTTTTTT
CASSQVQRMGTNEKLFF
>NA|TRBV18|NA|TRBJ1-1
TGTGCCAGCTCACCACGGGAGAAAGCTTTCTTT
CASSPREKAFF
>NA|TRBV18|NA|TRBJ1-1
TGTGCCAGCTCACCCCAGGGCACTGAAGCTTTCTTT
CASSPQGTEAFF
>TRBD2|TRBV19|NA|TRBJ2-1
TGTGCCAGTGGTTCAGCGGGGAACGTCAATGAGCAGTTCTTC
CASGSAGNVNEQFF
>NA|TRBV6-1|NA|TRBJ1-6
TGTGCCAGCAGTGACCCCGGGACAAGTAATTCACCCCTCCACTTT
CASSDPGTSNSPLHF
>TRBD2|TRBV11-2|NA|TRBJ2-5
TGTGCCAGCAGCACTGGGACTAGCGGGACACAAGAGACCCAGTACTTC
CASSTGTSGTQETQYF
>TRBD2|TRBV7-3|NA|TRBJ2-1
TGTGCCAGCAGCCCCCGGGGTAGCGGGGGTGCTAATGAGCAGTTCTTC
CASSPRGSGGANEQFF
>NA|TRBV23-1|once|TRBJ2-2
TGCGCCAGCAGTCTCGGGGAACCGAACACCGGGGAGCTGTTTTTT
CASSLGEPNTGELFF
>NA|TRBV7-3|NA|TRBJ2-2
TGTGCCAGCAGCCTCCCTGGCGGGGCCGGGGAGCTGTTTTTT
CASSLPGGAGELFF
>NA|TRBV7-2|NA|TRBJ2-7
TGTGCCAGCAGCCGAGAGGCTCAATCCTACGAGCAGTACTTC
CASSREAQSYEQYF
>TRBD1|TRBV10-3|once|TRBJ1-2
TGTGCCATCAGCTCTCGGGACAGTCTAAACTATGGCTACACCTTC
CAISSRDSLNYGYTF
>NA|TRBV7-8|NA|TRBJ1-4
TGTGCCAGCAGCTTAGCGGGGGCCAGGCTAGGGGAAAAACTGTTTTTT
CASSLAGARLGEKLFF
>NA|TRBV6-5|NA|TRBJ2-5
TGTGCCAGCAGGGGAGCGGGCGGTTACCAAGAGACCCAGTACTTC
CASRGAGGYQETQYF
>NA|TRBV6-5|NA|TRBJ1-3
TGTGCCAGCAGTTACCCCCCGGGAAGACCTGGAAACACCATATATTTT
CASSYPPGRPGNTIYF
>NA|TRBV30|once|TRBJ1-4
TGTGCCTGGAGGGGGCTCGAGGAAAAACTGTTTTTT
CAWRGLEEKLFF
>NA|TRBV5-1|NA|TRBJ2-1
TGCGCCAGCAGCTTGGCCCTGTACAATGAGCAGTTCTTC
CASSLALYNEQFF
>TRBD2|TRBV10-3|NA|TRBJ2-7
TGTGCCATCAGTGACTTCACCGCGGAGCGGGGCTACGAGCAGTACTTC
CAISDFTAERGYEQYF
>TRBD1|TRBV6-1|NA|TRBJ1-2
TGTGCCAGCCGTAACGACAGGGCTAACTATGGCTACACCTTC
CASRNDRANYGYTF
>TRBD1|TRBV18|NA|TRBJ1-4
TGTGCCAGCTCACCAACCCGACAGGGCGAATATCCAACTAATGAAAAACTGTTTTTT
CASSPTRQGEYPTNEKLFF
>TRBD1|TRBV4-1|NA|TRBJ2-5
TGCGCCAGCAGCCAACCAATCAGGGGGCGGGCAGAGACCCAGTACTTC
CASSQPIRGRAETQYF
>NA|TRBV7-2|NA|TRBJ1-2
TGTGCCAGCAGCTTAGGGACAGCCACCGGCTACACCTTC
CASSLGTATGYTF
>NA|TRBV6-1|few|TRBJ1-5
TGTGCCAGCAGTGAAGCGGGCAGTATTTATCAGCCCCAGCATTTT
CASSEAGSIYQPQHF
>TRBD1|TRBV10-3|few|TRBJ2-1
TGTGCCATCAGTGATGGTCGGGACAGGGGGCAAGGCGAGCAGTTCTTC
CAISDGRDRGQGEQFF
>TRBD2|TRBV6-6|NA|TRBJ2-1
TGTGCCAGCAGTCGGAGGATAGCGGGGGATGAGCAGTTCTTC
CASSRRIAGDEQFF
>TRBD2|TRBV5-4|NA|TRBJ2-2
TGTGCCAGCAGCACTCGGGGGGCCGGGGAGCTGTTTTTT
CASSTRGAGELFF
>NA|TRBV5-6|NA|TRBJ1-2
TGTGCCAGCAGCAGAGGTCGGGGACTTCCCACCTTC
CASSRGRGLPTF
>TRBD1|TRBV15|few|TRBJ1-6
TGTGCCACCAGCAGATCACAGGGGATTACCTATAATTCACCCCTCCACTTT
CATSRSQGITYNSPLHF
>TRBD2|TRBV10-3|NA|TRBJ2-7
TGTACCATCAGTGAGCTTAGCGGGGATAGCTCCTACGAGCAGTACTTC
CTISELSGDSSYEQYF
>NA|TRBV9|NA|TRBJ2-2
TGTGCCAGCAGCGCCGCCGGGGAGCTGTTTTTT
CASSAAGELFF
>TRBD1|TRBV18|NA|TRBJ2-5
TGTGCCAGCTCGCTCGGGACAGGGTTAAGAGAGACCCAGTACTTC
CASSLGTGLRETQYF
>NA|TRBV29-1|NA|TRBJ2-1
TGCAGCTTCTCAGGGGATCGCGGGGGATACAATGAGCAGTTCTTC
CSFSGDRGGYNEQFF
>NA|TRBV5-4|NA|TRBJ2-7
TGTGCCAGCAGCCCTGGACGGGGGACGTACGAGCAGTACTTC
CASSPGRGTYEQYF
>TRBD2|TRBV5-1|NA|TRBJ2-7
TGCGCCAGCAGCTTGCCTCTAGCGGGGAGCTCCTACGAGCAGTACTTC
CASSLPLAGSSYEQYF
>TRBD1|TRBV19|NA|TRBJ2-2
TGTGCCAGTAGTATAGGGGACAGGGGACGAGGCAACACCGGGGAGCTGTTTTTT
CASSIGDRGRGNTGELFF
>TRBD1|TRBV19|NA|TRBJ1-5
TGTGCCAGTAGTAGAGGGGACAGGGGTGGTCAGCCCCAGCATTTT
CASSRGDRGGQPQHF
>TRBD1|TRBV11-3|few|TRBJ2-2
TGTGCCAGCAGGCCGGACAGGGGCGACACCGGGGAGCTGTTTTTT
CASRPDRGDTGELFF
>TRBD1|TRBV5-4|NA|TRBJ2-1
TGTGCCAGCAGCCCGGGACAGGGTCCCAGTCAATACAATGAGCAGTTCTTC
CASSPGQGPSQYNEQFF
>TRBD1|TRBV6-5|NA|TRBJ1-5
TGTGCCAGCAGTGCCGACAGGGGGATGAATCAGCCCCAGCATTTT
CASSADRGMNQPQHF
>NA|TRBV7-9|NA|TRBJ2-3
TGTGCCAGCAGCTTACTTTACAGGGAAGTGGATGGCACAGATACGCAGTATTTT
CASSLLYREVDGTDTQYF
>NA|TRBV6-1|NA|TRBJ1-6
TGTGCCAGCAGTACCCCTTGGGGGCAGGGGTCACCCCTCCACTTT
CASSTPWGQGSPLHF
>NA|TRBV7-3|NA|TRBJ2-1
TGTGCCAGCAGCTTAGGGAGGGAGCAGTTCTTC
CASSLGREQFF
>NA|TRBV21-1|NA|TRBJ1-5
TGTGCCAGCAGCAAAGGGGTCAGCGCGAATCAGCCCCAGCATTTT
CASSKGVSANQPQHF
>NA|TRBV14|NA|TRBJ2-2
TGTGCCAGCAGCCAAGGGTTCCGCCGAGGGACCGGGGAGCTGTTTTTT
CASSQGFRRGTGELFF
>NA|TRBV5-1|NA|TRBJ1-5
TGCGCCAGCAGCCCTGGGGGGGCCGCCAATCAGCCCCAGCATTTT
CASSPGGAANQPQHF
>TRBD2|TRBV11-3|few|TRBJ2-5
TGTGCCAGCAGCTCCCTAGCGGGCAAAGAGACCCAGTACTTC
CASSSLAGKETQYF